This T cell receptor beta chain is from a study of T cell changes during pregnancy in multiple sclerosis. This clone came up once. Looked up from germline, CDR1 is SGHAT and CDR2 is FQNNGV. The CDR3 spans 14 residues. Germline trimming cut 3 bases from V and 5 bases from J; bases unmatched to any gene: 7. Only in-frame clones appear in the TCRdb table, and some are missing; sequencing was by immunoSEQ multiplex PCR. The repertoire holds 40,000 to 55,000 clones, with around 91% as singletons. The source was CD8+ T cells from peripheral blood mononuclear cells, collected in the second trimester of pregnancy. This sequence was found in a female donor with multiple sclerosis, enrolled in a pregnancy study. This chain links TRBV11-2 with TRBJ2-7, with 7 bases fitting TRBD1. The CDR3 DNA follows: TGTGCCAGCAGCTTTGGACAGGCCCTAGACGAGCAGTACTTC. It specifies CASSFGQALDEQYF. Looking up the rest from reference TRBV11-2 and TRBJ2-7 gives the full variable domain: EAGVAQSPRYKIIEKRQSVAFWCNPISGHATLYWYQQILGQGPKLLIQFQNNGVVDDSQLPKDRFSAERLKGVDSTLKIQPAKLEDSAVYLCASSFGQALDEQYFGPGTRLTVT.